This record covers a single T cell receptor (beta chain). Its antigen remains unknown. This CDR3 is built from 14 residues. The germline V and J ends were trimmed by 3 bases and 0 bases, with 7 bases remaining between them. Looked up from germline, CDR1 is SGDLS and CDR2 is YYNGEE. Profiling relied on immunoSEQ multiplex PCR, and the TCRdb table lists in-frame clones only, not all of them. Of about 70,000 clones listed, approximately 86% were seen once; the top ten hold more than 2%. This sample was included in a study of OX40 agonist ivuxolimab in advanced cancers. The overall study: Given to patients was ivuxolimab, an agonistic anti-OX40 (CD134) antibody. Dose-escalation cases comprised hepatocellular carcinoma, melanoma, renal cell or head and neck cancer. Patients were under 90% male with ages about 20 to 79, mean around 58.

Study-level points and caveats: Blood T cells, both CD4+ and CD8+, expanded clonally by week 6 at 0.1 to 3.0 mg/kg.

The V gene is TRBV9, the J gene TRBJ1-5; a possible D gene is TRBD1 (5 bases). The clonotype originates from an adult with an advanced solid tumor such as melanoma, head and neck, liver or kidney cancer. The sample in question was CD4+ or CD8+ T cells sorted from blood, obtained in a trial of the OX40 agonist ivuxolimab. CDR3: CASSAGGSNQPQHF. The CDR3 bases are TGTGCCAGCAGCGCTGGGGGTAGCAATCAGCCCCAGCATTTT. Together with reference TRBV9 and TRBJ1-5, the CDR3 gives the full variable domain: DSGVTQTPKHLITATGQRVTLRCSPRSGDLSVYWYQQSLDQGLQFLIQYYNGEERAKGNILERFSAQQFPDLHSELNLSSLELGDSALYFCASSAGGSNQPQHFGDGTRLSIL.